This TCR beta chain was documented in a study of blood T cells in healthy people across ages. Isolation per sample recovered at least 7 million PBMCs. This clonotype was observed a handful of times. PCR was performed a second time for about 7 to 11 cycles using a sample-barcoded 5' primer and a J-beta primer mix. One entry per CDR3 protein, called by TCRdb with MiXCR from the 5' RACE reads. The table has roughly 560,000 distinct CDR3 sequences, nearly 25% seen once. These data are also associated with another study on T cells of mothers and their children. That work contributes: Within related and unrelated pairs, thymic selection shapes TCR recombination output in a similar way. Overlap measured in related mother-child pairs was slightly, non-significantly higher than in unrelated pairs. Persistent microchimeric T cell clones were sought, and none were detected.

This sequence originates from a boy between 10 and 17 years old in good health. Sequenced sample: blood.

DNA of the CDR3: TGTGCCAGCTGGGCCGGTAGCAATCAGCCCCAGCATTTT. Amino acids: CASWAGSNQPQHF. The rearrangement joins TRBV27 to TRBJ1-5; D is unclear. Deletions cut 8 bases from V and 0 bases from J, with 8 bases between. The CDR3 extends over 13 amino acids. Germline-derived CDR1 and CDR2 are MNHEY and SMNVEV (reference sequence).